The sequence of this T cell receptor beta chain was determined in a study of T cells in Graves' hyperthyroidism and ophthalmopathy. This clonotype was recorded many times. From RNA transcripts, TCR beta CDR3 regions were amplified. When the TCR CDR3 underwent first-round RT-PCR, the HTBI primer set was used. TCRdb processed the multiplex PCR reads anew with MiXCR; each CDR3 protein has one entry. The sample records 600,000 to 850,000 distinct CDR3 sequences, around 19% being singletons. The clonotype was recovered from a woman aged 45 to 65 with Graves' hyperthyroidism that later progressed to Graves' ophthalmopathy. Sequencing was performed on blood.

The CDR3 nucleotides are TGTGCCAGCATCTCGGGGGCCCAAGAGACCCAGTACTTC. Protein sequence: CASISGAQETQYF. The chain links TRBV6-1 to TRBJ2-5; D could derive from TRBD1 or TRBD2 (6 bases each). Germline CDR1 MNHNS, CDR2 SASEGT. The CDR3 covers 13 residues. V was pared by 7 bases and J by 1 base, with 10 bases between.